This TCR beta chain is drawn from a study of control samples from healthy donors and cancer patients. Using immunoSEQ multiplex PCR, the repertoire was profiled, and TCRdb retains in-frame clones only, with some absent. The table shows about 150,000 clones, with 90% to 95% occurring only once. The sequenced sample consisted of blood. This clonotype was sampled from a middle-aged man in good health.

The CDR3 region has the DNA TGTGCCATCTCCGAAGGCCAGCCAGGCTACACCTTC. Its translation is CAISEGQPGYTF. V usage is TRBV10-3 and J usage is TRBJ1-2; D not resolved. Germline V gene data show CDR1 as ENHRY and CDR2 as SYGVKD. V was pared by 8 bases and J by 8 bases, with 15 bases between. The CDR3 sequence is 12 residues long.